The rows below give T cell receptor beta chains drawn from one sample of a study of early T cells in non-severe SARS-CoV-2 infection. A single record per CDR3 protein comes from TCRdb applying MiXCR to the 5' RACE reads. The sample lists about 30,000 distinct CDR3 sequences, around 6.6% seen once, with about two fifths in the top ten. The sample comprised whole blood. These receptor sequences come from an adult who was a healthcare worker with PCR-confirmed SARS-CoV-2 infection or an uninfected control (not recorded which). Each CDR3 is given with its conserved first and last residue. Clone size, where shown, is once, few, many, or a class for clones that have expanded.

TRBJ2-5 few TRBV27 CASSTGAGQQETQYF
TRBJ2-5 many TRBV19 CASSLGQGEFQETQYF
TRBJ2-3 many TRBV6-6 CASRPQGTTDTQYF
TRBJ1-1 many TRBV18 CASSPSQDTEAFF
TRBJ2-7 . TRBV5-4 CASSHSRGAYEQYF
TRBJ2-1 many TRBV18 CASSPPEGHEQFF
TRBJ2-1 few TRBV5-4 CASSLPDGGAYNEQFF
TRBJ2-7 many TRBV12-3/TRBV12-4 CASSPGIIDFPHYEQYF
TRBJ1-5 many TRBV7-6 CASSSGTGNQPQHF
TRBJ2-7 many TRBV28 CASRATGLSYEQYF
TRBJ1-1 many TRBV4-2 CASSQEGGRGFTEAFF
TRBJ2-7 . TRBV20-1 CSARRGSYEQYF
TRBJ2-1 . TRBV7-3 CASSLTSAGGPYNEQFF
TRBJ2-5 few TRBV6-1 CASSIVRETQYF
TRBJ1-1 many TRBV10-3 CAISESSATNTEAFF
TRBJ2-5 many TRBV6-5 CASSTGHRSLQETQYF
TRBJ1-4 many TRBV28 CASSSNAANEKLFF
TRBJ1-1 many TRBV20-1 CSAAGGMNTEAFF
TRBJ2-7 few TRBV7-2 CASSLGSTQAYEQYF
TRBJ2-3 many TRBV7-3 CASSLYPQVDTQYF
TRBJ2-1 . TRBV19 CASSIRPGPSRDEQFF
TRBJ1-4 many TRBV5-5 CASSYISSGKRDEKLFF
TRBJ2-2 . TRBV4-3 CASSQESASGWYNTGELFF
TRBJ2-3 few TRBV20-1 CSSPGLGTDTQYF
TRBJ1-3 . TRBV6-1 CASLTGGFLTGNTIYF
TRBJ2-6 few TRBV4-3 CASSLGQGSGANVLTF
TRBJ1-6 many TRBV12-3/TRBV12-4 CASSVGGLRSPLHF
TRBJ2-5 many TRBV20-1 CSARDPTSGWETQYF
TRBJ1-1 many TRBV12-3/TRBV12-4 CASSKTAVTEAFF
TRBJ2-1 few TRBV20-1 CSARTLAGSSYNEQFF
TRBJ1-2 many TRBV7-9 CASSFWGYGYTF
TRBJ2-7 . TRBV7-9 CASRATGSYEQYF
TRBJ2-4 few TRBV29-1 CSVRTSGDIQYF
TRBJ2-5 . TRBV12-3/TRBV12-4 CASSFGVLQETQYF
TRBJ2-1 many TRBV4-1 CASSPQGDNINEQFF
TRBJ2-1 many TRBV2 CASSAGQGPYNEQFF
TRBJ1-1 few TRBV27 CASSLSGLTEAFF
TRBJ2-7 many TRBV7-6 CASSSSGSYEQYF
TRBJ1-2 few TRBV28 CASSLQGGYTF
TRBJ1-1 many TRBV7-6 CASSTDRGAEAFF
TRBJ2-4 few TRBV5-6 CASSLFSQENIQYF
TRBJ2-5 many TRBV30 CAWSVAETQYF
TRBJ2-1 many TRBV5-4 CASSLTGSYNEQFF
TRBJ1-6 . TRBV9 CASSAPVSNSPLHF
TRBJ1-3 few TRBV5-1 CASSYHTIYF
TRBJ1-6 many TRBV7-9 CASSRGDSNSPLHF
TRBJ2-3 . TRBV7-9 CASSFSTDTQYF
TRBJ2-3 . TRBV7-8 CASSLNPLAGPSTDTQYF
TRBJ2-1 many TRBV20-1 CSAPQGGVPKQFF
TRBJ2-3 few TRBV20-1 CSARDLQGDTQYF
TRBJ1-1 many TRBV6-1 CASGGPGKTGGNTEAFF
TRBJ2-2 many TRBV4-3 CASSQEAGIGTGELFF
TRBJ2-3 many TRBV7-6 CASSLLTARSTDTQYF
TRBJ1-2 many TRBV18 CASSPQGAGYGYTF
TRBJ2-1 few TRBV2 CASSPTSGTVNGQFF